The rows below give T cell receptor beta chains drawn from one sample of a study of identifying expanded T cells in peripheral blood. The repertoire was sequenced with immunoSEQ multiplex PCR; TCRdb's copy has only in-frame clones and lacks some. Of over 90,000 clones in the sample, roughly 86% are singletons; the top ten hold approximately 6%. Sequencing was done on a sample of blood. All receptors derive from a person aged 18 to 75 in good health. CDR3s include the opening cysteine and the closing phenylalanine or tryptophan. Fields, in order: J gene, clone size, V gene, D gene, CDR3 length, CDR3 DNA, CDR3 protein. The D gene is left open where the match is weak. Clone size is given for some rows only: seen once, a few or many times, or a class if the clone is expanded.

TRBJ1-5 | - | TRBV2 | - | 11 | TGTGCCAGCAGGGTTTCTCAGCCCCAGCATTTT | CASRVSQPQHF
TRBJ2-2 | few | TRBV10-1 | TRBD2 | 15 | TGCGCCAGCAGTGAGGGGGGGGCGAACACCGGGGAGCTGTTTTTT | CASSEGGANTGELFF
TRBJ1-1 | - | TRBV2 | - | 11 | TGTGCCAGCACGCTGAACACTGAAGCTTTCTTT | CASTLNTEAFF
TRBJ2-7 | - | TRBV10-3 | - | 14 | TGTGCCATCAGGGGGTTGACAGGTTCCTACGAGCAGTACTTC | CAIRGLTGSYEQYF
TRBJ1-6 | - | TRBV6-6 | - | 13 | TGTGCCAGCAGCGGACCGGGGGCTTCACCCCTCCACTTT | CASSGPGASPLHF
TRBJ2-7 | once | TRBV11-3 | - | 14 | TGTGCCAGCAGCTTACAGGGGGGGGCCTACGAGCAGTACTTC | CASSLQGGAYEQYF
TRBJ1-2 | - | TRBV4-2 | - | 13 | TGTGCCAGCACCGCTACCGAGTTAGGGGGCTACACCTTC | CASTATELGGYTF
TRBJ2-5 | once | TRBV9 | - | 11 | TGTGCCAGCAGCGTAGAAGAGACCCAGTACTTC | CASSVEETQYF
TRBJ2-2 | - | TRBV25-1 | TRBD1 | 14 | TGTGCCAGTATATCGGACAGGGAGACCGGGGAGCTGTTTTTT | CASISDRETGELFF
TRBJ1-2 | - | TRBV30 | TRBD1 | 14 | TGTGCCTGCAGTCGACAGGGGGCTAACTATGGCTACACCTTC | CACSRQGANYGYTF
TRBJ2-1 | once | TRBV7-2 | - | 14 | TGTGCCAGCAGCTTATTCGTTTGGGATAGTGAGCAGTTCTTC | CASSLFVWDSEQFF
TRBJ1-2 | - | TRBV7-9 | - | 13 | TGTGCCAGCAGCTTAGCCCTAGGGGCTGGCTACACCTTC | CASSLALGAGYTF
TRBJ1-3 | - | TRBV5-5 | - | 14 | TGTGCCAGCAGCCCGGCCCGTGGCGGAAACACCATATATTTT | CASSPARGGNTIYF
TRBJ1-4 | - | TRBV29-1 | TRBD1 | 13 | TGCAGCGCCAACAGGGGTGGTAATGAAAAACTGTTTTTT | CSANRGGNEKLFF
TRBJ2-7 | - | TRBV20-1 | - | 11 | TGCAGTGCCCCGAGGGCCAACGAGCAGTACTTC | CSAPRANEQYF
TRBJ2-5 | - | TRBV7-2 | - | 10 | TGTGCCAGCAGCTTAGGCCGGGTTTACTTC | CASSLGRVYF
TRBJ1-1 | - | TRBV6-5 | - | 16 | TGTGCCAGCAGTTACTTTTCAGGACAGCCATTTAGGTCAGCTTTCTTT | CASSYFSGQPFRSAFF
TRBJ2-7 | once | TRBV5-1 | TRBD2 | 14 | TGCGCCAGCAGCTTTGGCGGGAGGGTGGACGAGCAGTACTTC | CASSFGGRVDEQYF
TRBJ1-2 | - | TRBV7-9 | - | 15 | TGTGCCAGCAGCTTATTGGTTGACAGCAACTATGGCTACACCTTC | CASSLLVDSNYGYTF
TRBJ1-5 | few | TRBV18 | - | 15 | TGTGCCAGCTCACCATACGCCGGGAGCAATCAGCCCCAGCATTTT | CASSPYAGSNQPQHF
TRBJ2-7 | - | TRBV19 | - | 11 | TGTGCCAGTAGTAGCTCCTACGAGCAGTACTTC | CASSSSYEQYF
TRBJ2-1 | - | TRBV5-6 | - | 14 | TGTGCCAGCAGCCCAAAACCCCTTTATGGTGAGCAGTTCTTC | CASSPKPLYGEQFF
TRBJ1-5 | few | TRBV19 | - | 16 | TGTGCCAGTAGTTCTTCAGGCGCCCCTGTCGGAGAGGCCCAGCATTTT | CASSSSGAPVGEAQHF
TRBJ2-7 | - | TRBV6-1 | TRBD1 | 15 | TGTGCCAGCAGTCCATCCTCAGGGGGCCGGTACGAGCAGTACTTC | CASSPSSGGRYEQYF
TRBJ2-3 | - | TRBV5-1 | TRBD2 | 15 | TGCGCCAGCAGGGCTAGCGGGGTATCCTCAGATACGCAGTATTTT | CASRASGVSSDTQYF
TRBJ2-5 | - | TRBV5-6 | - | 12 | TGTGCCAGCAGCTTGGATCAAGAGACCCAGTACTTC | CASSLDQETQYF
TRBJ1-6 | - | TRBV7-7 | - | 12 | TGTGCTATGGGGTCTGAGTCTTCACCCCTCCACTTT | CAMGSESSPLHF
TRBJ2-5 | - | TRBV11-3 | - | 15 | TGTGCCAGCAGCTTAGATGGGGGGAGTGGTGAGACCCAGTACTTC | CASSLDGGSGETQYF
TRBJ1-4 | - | TRBV20-1 | - | 11 | TGCAGTGCTAGAGTAGGGGAAAAACTGTTTTTT | CSARVGEKLFF
TRBJ2-6 | - | TRBV7-9 | TRBD1 | 15 | TGTGCCAGCAGCCGTACAGGGGCTGGGGCCAACGTCCTGACTTTC | CASSRTGAGANVLTF
TRBJ1-1 | - | TRBV7-2 | - | 13 | TGTGCCAGCAGCCTTGGAGGGCCCACTGAAGCTTTCTTT | CASSLGGPTEAFF
TRBJ2-1 | - | TRBV18 | - | 13 | TGTGCCAGCTCACTGGACTCGGGGAATGAGCAGTTCTTC | CASSLDSGNEQFF
TRBJ1-6 | - | TRBV10-3 | TRBD1 | 17 | TGTGCCATCGGGACAGGGGTGACTGGTCTCTATAATTCACCCCTCCACTTT | CAIGTGVTGLYNSPLHF
TRBJ2-2 | - | TRBV6-1 | - | 15 | TGTGCCAGCAGTGAAATGCAGGGCGACACCGGGGAGCTGTTTTTT | CASSEMQGDTGELFF